These 12 T cell receptor beta chains were all obtained from the same sample, sequenced in a study of early T cells in non-severe SARS-CoV-2 infection. Using its own MiXCR run on the 5' RACE reads, TCRdb lists one record per CDR3 protein. The sample has approximately 32,000 distinct CDR3 sequences; about 3.9% are singletons. The source material was whole blood. The receptors come from an adult who was a healthcare worker with PCR-confirmed SARS-CoV-2 infection or an uninfected control (not recorded which).

J is TRBJ2-7 and V is TRBV29-1; D is undetermined. Looked up from germline, CDR1 is SQVTM and CDR2 is ANQGSEA. CDR3 length: 13 residues. Trimming shortened V by 7 bases and J by 3 bases, and 16 bases separated the two germline ends. The CDR3 here is CSAQPPGVYEQYF. The CDR3 coding sequence is TGCAGCGCCCAGCCCCCGGGCGTCTACGAGCAGTACTTC.

At least ten counts were recorded for this clonotype. The chain combines TRBV2 with TRBJ2-1, with TRBD1 as a possible D gene (5 bases). The CDR3 totals 16 residues. Per germline, CDR1 SNHLY and CDR2 FYNNEI. Trimming shortened V by 1 base and J by 7 bases, and 17 bases separated the two germline ends. The CDR3 coding sequence is TGTGCCAGCAGTGAAGAGGCAGGGAATATTGGTAATGAGCAGTTCTTC. Its protein is CASSEEAGNIGNEQFF.

This clonotype has at least ten counts. V and J are TRBV5-4 and TRBJ2-7, with 7 bases that match TRBD2. CDR3 length: 14 amino acids. V was pared by 6 bases and J by 0 bases, with 6 bases of the junction left unmatched. Germline CDR1 SGHNT, CDR2 YYREEE (reference sequence). CDR3 sequence reads: CASTRGEGSYEQYF. The CDR3 DNA follows: TGTGCCAGCACCCGGGGGGAGGGCTCCTACGAGCAGTACTTC.

In its sample, this clonotype was seen many times. The chain carries TRBV19 and TRBJ2-1, with 9 nucleotides matching TRBD1. V gave up 5 bases and J gave up 8 bases; unmatched junction bases: 1. This CDR3 has 12 amino acids. The V gene's germline CDR1 is LNHDA and CDR2 SQIVND (reference sequence). In nucleotides, the CDR3 is TGTGCCAGTAGTGACAGGGGGTATGAGCAGTTCTTC. Amino acids: CASSDRGYEQFF.

This chain links TRBV5-6 with TRBJ2-1; possible D gene TRBD2, 6 bases. Trimming removed 4 bases at V and 4 bases at J, with 9 bases between. Germline values: CDR1 SGHDT, CDR2 YYEEEE. This CDR3 has 13 residues. The CDR3 is CASSADYYNEQFF. The CDR3 DNA follows: TGTGCCAGCAGCGCGGACTATTACAATGAGCAGTTCTTC.

In this sample, this clonotype turned up many times. The chain has TRBV6-6 and TRBJ1-1; possibly TRBD1 for D (6 bases). The length of the CDR3 is 16 residues. Germline V CDR1 and CDR2: MNHNY, SVGAGI (reference sequence). V was trimmed by 4 bases and J by 0 bases, leaving 15 bases between them. DNA for the CDR3: TGTGCCAGCAGTTTAACAGGGACCCTCATGAACACTGAAGCTTTCTTT. Its translation is CASSLTGTLMNTEAFF.

This clonotype has a count of ten or more. V is TRBV7-9 and J is TRBJ2-1, with 13 bases aligning to TRBD2. Germline V gene lookup returns CDR1 SEHNR and CDR2 FQNEAQ (reference sequence). This CDR3 spans 16 amino acids. J lost 7 bases, V lost 6 bases, and 9 bases had no gene match. The CDR3 DNA sequence: TGTGCCAGCAGTGAGCCGGGACTAGCGGGACTGAATGAGCAGTTCTTC. Translated: CASSEPGLAGLNEQFF.

This clonotype has just a few counts. The chain joins TRBV6-2 or TRBV6-3 to TRBJ2-7, with 10 bases lining up with TRBD2. The CDR3 runs to 14 residues. In germline, CDR1 is MNHEY, CDR2 SVGEGT. J gave up 4 bases and V 7 bases, and 7 bases lay outside the gene matches. The CDR3 coding sequence is TGTGCCAGCACCCGCGCGACTAGCGGGTACGAGCAGTACTTC. It encodes CASTRATSGYEQYF.

The table lists this clonotype with many counts. This chain connects TRBV7-6 to TRBJ2-2; D remains unclear. The V end was cut by 5 bases, the J end by 7 bases, with 11 bases between. The germline gives CDR1 SGHVS, CDR2 FNYEAQ. The CDR3 is made up of 13 amino acids. The CDR3, as DNA: TGTGCCAGCAGCCGTAGACAAAGCGGGGAGCTGTTTTTT. It yields the protein CASSRRQSGELFF.

There are many counts of this clonotype. V and J are TRBV6-4 and TRBJ2-3; D possibly matches TRBD1 or TRBD2 (5 bases each). V lost 0 bases and J lost 4, with 11 bases in between. Germline CDR1 is MRHNA and CDR2 is SNTAGT. The CDR3 totals 15 residues. DNA for the CDR3: TGTGCCAGCAGTGACTCCCGACTGGGACCAGATACGCAGTATTTT. As protein: CASSDSRLGPDTQYF.

J is TRBJ2-7 and V is TRBV12-3 or TRBV12-4, with 8 nucleotides matching TRBD1. The CDR3 has 16 residues. The trim removed 5 bases at V and 3 bases at J, leaving 12 bases unmatched. The CDR3 region is CASSPIDRGSLYEQYF. The CDR3 DNA reads as TGTGCCAGCAGTCCCATCGACAGGGGATCCCTCTACGAGCAGTACTTC.

This clonotype was seen at least ten times. V and J are TRBV19 and TRBJ2-1; D gene unclear. Germline lookup yields CDR1 LNHDA and CDR2 SQIVND (reference sequence). Trimming pared 0 bases from V and 9 bases from J, leaving 9 bases between. This CDR3 contains 13 residues. In DNA, the CDR3 is TGTGCCAGTAGTATAGAGGCCACGGGTGAGCAGTTCTTC. Translated: CASSIEATGEQFF.